This entry lists 5 T cell receptor beta chains sequenced from one sample in a study of blood T cells in healthy people across ages. A J-beta primer mix and a sample-barcoded 5' primer were used in a second PCR of about 6 to 12 cycles. Using its own MiXCR run on the 5' RACE reads, TCRdb lists one record per CDR3 protein. The table records more than 1.4 million distinct CDR3 sequences, roughly 45% of them present only once. The sequenced sample was blood. The receptors were sampled from a woman younger than 35 in good health.

The chain links TRBV20-1 to TRBJ2-1; D might be TRBD1 or TRBD2, each matching 5 bases. From germline, CDR1 is DFQATT and CDR2 SNEGSKA (reference sequence). The germline V and J ends were trimmed by 2 bases and 4 bases, with 24 bases remaining between them. There are 18 residues in the CDR3. DNA for the CDR3: TGCAGTGCTAGATGGCTAGCAGGGACCCGCCCCATATACAATGAGCAGTTCTTC. It specifies CSARWLAGTRPIYNEQFF.

Comment on this clonotype: This CDR3 fails to terminate in the conserved phenylalanine or tryptophan, so it likely reflects a read error. This chain uses TRBV4-1 with TRBJ2-5; a possible D gene is TRBD2 (6 bases). Germline V gene lookup returns CDR1 MGHRA and CDR2 YSYEKL. The length of the CDR3 is 16 residues. The V end lost 0 bases, the J end lost 2 bases, and 13 bases lay between the germline ends. CDR3 in amino acids: CASSQDRILAQETQYL. The CDR3 bases are TGCGCCAGCAGCCAAGATCGGATCCTAGCGCAAGAGACCCAGTACTTA.

This clonotype has ten or more counts. V usage is TRBV20-1 and J usage is TRBJ2-7; tentatively, D is TRBD1 or TRBD2 (5 bases each). V was trimmed by 3 bases and J by 4 bases, leaving 10 bases between them. The CDR3 has 12 amino acids. Germline V gene sequence: CDR1 DFQATT, CDR2 SNEGSKA (reference sequence). The CDR3 DNA follows: TGCAGTGCTAGCGGGGCAATTTACGAGCAGTACTTC. Protein sequence: CSASGAIYEQYF.

CDR3 in amino acids: CASSEPGTGAGELFF. The CDR3 region has the DNA TGTGCCAGCAGTGAACCCGGGACAGGGGCCGGGGAGCTGTTTTTT. The genes are TRBV25-1 and TRBJ2-2; 10 nucleotides line up with TRBD1. Per germline, CDR1 MGHDK and CDR2 SYGVNS. This CDR3 contains 15 residues. Trimming took 2 bases from V and 6 from J; bases not matched to a gene: 3. Complete variable domain (other parts from reference TRBV25-1 and TRBJ2-2): EADIYQTPRYLVIGTGKKITLECSQTMGHDKMYWYQQDPGMELHLIHYSYGVNSTEKGDLSSESTVSRIRTEHFPLTLESARPSHTSQYLCASSEPGTGAGELFFGEGSRLTVL.

V is TRBV20-1 and J is TRBJ2-7; D tentatively reads TRBD1 or TRBD2 (5 bases each). V was trimmed by 6 bases and J by 3 bases, leaving 15 bases between them. The germline CDR1 and CDR2 sequences are DFQATT and SNEGSKA (reference sequence). CDR3 length: 13 amino acids. CDR3 nucleotide sequence: TGCAGTGCCCAAGAGGGGCCCCTCTACGAGCAGTACTTC. This codes for CSAQEGPLYEQYF.